This TCR beta chain comes out of a study of T cell responses to AZD1222 COVID-19 vaccine. Looking at the study overall: Second doses were pooled across both intervals (about 4 or about 12 weeks).

The V and J ends lost 0 bases and 5 bases respectively, with 7 bases between them. Germline CDR1 reads LGHDT; CDR2 reads YNNKEL (reference sequence). The CDR3 sequence is 13 residues long. Study-level findings and limits: Nearly half of spike-specific TCRs reportedly go after variant regions that carry no mutations.

Sequencing used immunoSEQ multiplex PCR; TCRdb keeps in-frame clones, though not all of them. The data contain under 150,000 clones, around 92% of them singletons. Comment on this clone: Its antigen is not identified.

The source is an adult in good health. The material sequenced was peripheral blood, taken on day 0 of AZD1222 vaccination. The gene calls are TRBV3-1 (or the pseudogene TRBV3-2) and TRBJ2-5; D not resolved. CDR3 in amino acids: CASSQDIRETQYF. CDR3 nucleotides: TGTGCCAGCAGCCAAGACATAAGGGAGACCCAGTACTTC.